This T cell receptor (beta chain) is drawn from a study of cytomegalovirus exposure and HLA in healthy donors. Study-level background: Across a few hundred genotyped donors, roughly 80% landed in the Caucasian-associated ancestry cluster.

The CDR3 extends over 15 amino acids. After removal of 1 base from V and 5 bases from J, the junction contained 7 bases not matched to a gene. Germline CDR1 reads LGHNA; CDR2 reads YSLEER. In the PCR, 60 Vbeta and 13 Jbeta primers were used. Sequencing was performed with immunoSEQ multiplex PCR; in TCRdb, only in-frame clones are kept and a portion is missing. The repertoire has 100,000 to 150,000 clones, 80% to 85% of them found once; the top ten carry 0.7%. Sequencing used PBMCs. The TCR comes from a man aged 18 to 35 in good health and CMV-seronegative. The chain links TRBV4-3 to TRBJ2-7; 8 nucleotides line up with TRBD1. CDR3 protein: CASSQGTGSTNEQYF. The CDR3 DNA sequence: TGCGCCAGCAGCCAAGGGACAGGGTCTACAAACGAGCAGTACTTC.